A selection of T cell receptor beta chains follows, all from one sample in a study of OX40 agonist ivuxolimab in advanced cancers. Assay used: immunoSEQ multiplex PCR; TCRdb lists only in-frame clones, some missing. There are around 30,000 clones in the sample; roughly 92% occur only once, and about 8.4% lies in the top ten. Sample: CD4+ or CD8+ T cells sorted from blood, taken in a trial of the OX40 agonist ivuxolimab. These receptors were collected from an adult with an advanced solid tumor such as melanoma, head and neck, liver or kidney cancer. Both conserved end residues are part of each CDR3.

j_gene,v_gene,len,CDR3aa
TRBJ1-5,TRBV19,12,CASCGGNQPQHF
TRBJ2-2,TRBV11-2,12,CASKTGAGELFF
TRBJ2-7,TRBV28,17,CASRHMGLAGDRYEQYF
TRBJ2-2,TRBV5-1,15,CASSLVPDNTGELFF
TRBJ2-7,TRBV7-7,14,CARGTGTGRNEQYF
TRBJ1-2,TRBV5-1,17,CASSPLGWDRGALGYTF
TRBJ2-1,TRBV11-2,14,CASSSQSLYNEQFF
TRBJ2-3,TRBV27,16,CASSYLLAGGTDTQYF
TRBJ2-1,TRBV11-2,15,CASSTRTSGRNEQFF
TRBJ2-7,TRBV13,16,CASSSSDRTTSYEQYF
TRBJ2-7,TRBV9,14,CASSAGTGTYEQYF
TRBJ2-5,TRBV5-1,14,CASSLELTEETQYF
TRBJ2-7,TRBV11-2,14,CASSSRDRDYEQYF
TRBJ1-1,TRBV4-3,16,CASSQGGAALNTEAFF
TRBJ2-2,TRBV21-1,17,CASSKGVTSAQTGELFF
TRBJ1-1,TRBV29-1,13,CSVYEPRDTEAFF
TRBJ2-1,TRBV6-5,15,CASSYIGSPYNEQFF
TRBJ1-5,TRBV4-3,15,CASSQWRGASQPQHF
TRBJ2-3,TRBV7-9,16,CASREAPTSRTDTQYF
TRBJ2-7,TRBV6-1,14,CASSERTGSYEQYF
TRBJ2-3,TRBV6-5,16,CASSYFVGSLTDTQYF
TRBJ2-1,TRBV19,14,CASSILAGAGEQFF
TRBJ2-2,TRBV12-5,14,CASGLYSNTGELFF
TRBJ1-2,TRBV5-1,14,CASSLTDSLHGYTF
TRBJ2-7,TRBV2,12,CASEGASYEQYF
TRBJ2-2,TRBV11-3,13,CASSLGGFGELFF
TRBJ2-7,TRBV11-2,16,CASYPPLAGTRDEQYF
TRBJ1-2,TRBV7-9,12,CASSPRDYGYTF
TRBJ1-1,TRBV5-5,12,CASRPMNTEAFF
TRBJ1-1,TRBV30,16,CAWRNGYGNRNTEAFF
TRBJ2-1,TRBV2,14,CASLRKGARNEQFF
TRBJ2-5,TRBV7-9,14,CASSFSRGQETQYF
TRBJ2-7,TRBV7-9,14,CASSLVTGETEQYF
TRBJ1-5,TRBV27,12,CASSARTGPKHF
TRBJ2-7,TRBV28,15,CASSWGGGSSYEQYF
TRBJ1-1,TRBV27,13,CASTLSKGTEAFF
TRBJ1-3,TRBV27,15,CASSWGQGHGNTIYF
TRBJ1-1,TRBV29-1,13,CSDVPPGGTEAFF
TRBJ2-7,TRBV7-9,14,CASSLGGRSYEQYF
TRBJ2-2,TRBV19,15,CASRQGMKWAGELFF
TRBJ1-1,TRBV7-8,13,CASSELRNTEAFF
TRBJ2-3,TRBV11-2,15,CASSLGAQGTDTQYF
TRBJ1-1,TRBV7-9,12,CASSFPSVEAFF
TRBJ2-2,TRBV14,14,CASQGQWGAGELFF
TRBJ1-2,TRBV10-3,11,CASREGYGYTF